This T cell receptor (beta chain) was obtained from a study of cytomegalovirus exposure and HLA in healthy donors. Study context: Unique TCR beta sequences numbering 117 million came from about 179 million T cells in an earlier analysis. Study-wide points: A later analysis linked a missense DCLRE1C variant to TCR beta V- and J-gene trimming. From TCR beta sequences, most subjects' HLA-A and HLA-B alleles were reportedly predicted accurately.

The PCR had 60 Vbeta and 13 Jbeta primers. Under the authors' procedure: The authors later counted 70 million to 85 million unique TCR beta chains, roughly 10 million of them shared. Here immunoSEQ multiplex PCR was the method, and the copy in TCRdb shows in-frame clones only, minus some. The DNA gave D and trimming, while V, J and clone size come from that table. The top ten hold 7.5% to 10% of the sample, which has about 120,000 clones, 75% to 90% seen once. As regards this clone: Its antigen remains unknown.

The germline gives CDR1 SEHNR, CDR2 FQNEAQ (reference sequence). V lost 0 bases and J lost 3, with 8 bases in between. This CDR3 has 14 amino acids. The source is a female donor in good health and CMV-seropositive. What was sequenced was PBMCs. The chain combines TRBV7-9 with TRBJ2-5; tentative D call: TRBD1 (5 bases). In nucleotides, the CDR3 is TGTGCCAGCAGCTTAGCAGGGGTTAAAGAGACCCAGTACTTC. Its translation is CASSLAGVKETQYF.